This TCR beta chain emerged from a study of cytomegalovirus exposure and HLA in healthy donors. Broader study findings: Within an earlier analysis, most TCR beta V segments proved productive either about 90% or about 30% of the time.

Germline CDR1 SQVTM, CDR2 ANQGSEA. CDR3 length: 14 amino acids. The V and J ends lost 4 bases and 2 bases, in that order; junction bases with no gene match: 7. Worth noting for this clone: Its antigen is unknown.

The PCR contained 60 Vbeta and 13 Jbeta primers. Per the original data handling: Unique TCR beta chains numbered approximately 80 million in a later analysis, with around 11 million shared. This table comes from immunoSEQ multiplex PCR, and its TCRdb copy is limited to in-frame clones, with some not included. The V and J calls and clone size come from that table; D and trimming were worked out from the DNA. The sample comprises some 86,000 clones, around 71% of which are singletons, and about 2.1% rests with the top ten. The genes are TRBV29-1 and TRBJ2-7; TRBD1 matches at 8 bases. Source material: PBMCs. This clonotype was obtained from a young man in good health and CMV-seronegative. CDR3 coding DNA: TGCAGCGTTGCGGACAGGGTAAATCCCTACGAGCAGTACTTC. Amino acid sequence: CSVADRVNPYEQYF.